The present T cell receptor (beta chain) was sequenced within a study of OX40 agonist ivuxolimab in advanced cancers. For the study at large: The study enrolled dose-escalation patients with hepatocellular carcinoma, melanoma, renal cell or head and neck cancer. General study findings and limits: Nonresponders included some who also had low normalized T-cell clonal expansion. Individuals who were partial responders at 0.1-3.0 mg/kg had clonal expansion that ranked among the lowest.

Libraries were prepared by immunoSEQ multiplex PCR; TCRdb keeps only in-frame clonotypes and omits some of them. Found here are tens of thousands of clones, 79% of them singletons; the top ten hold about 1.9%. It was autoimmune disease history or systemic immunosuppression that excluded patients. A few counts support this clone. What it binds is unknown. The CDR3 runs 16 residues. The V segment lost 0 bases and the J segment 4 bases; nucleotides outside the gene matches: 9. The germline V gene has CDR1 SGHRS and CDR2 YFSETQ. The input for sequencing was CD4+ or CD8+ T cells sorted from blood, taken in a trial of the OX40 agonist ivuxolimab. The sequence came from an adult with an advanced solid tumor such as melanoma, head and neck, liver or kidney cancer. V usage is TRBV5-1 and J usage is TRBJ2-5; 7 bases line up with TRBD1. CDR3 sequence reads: CASSLAARTGRETQYF. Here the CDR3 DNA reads TGCGCCAGCAGCTTGGCGGCCCGGACAGGACGAGAGACCCAGTACTTC.